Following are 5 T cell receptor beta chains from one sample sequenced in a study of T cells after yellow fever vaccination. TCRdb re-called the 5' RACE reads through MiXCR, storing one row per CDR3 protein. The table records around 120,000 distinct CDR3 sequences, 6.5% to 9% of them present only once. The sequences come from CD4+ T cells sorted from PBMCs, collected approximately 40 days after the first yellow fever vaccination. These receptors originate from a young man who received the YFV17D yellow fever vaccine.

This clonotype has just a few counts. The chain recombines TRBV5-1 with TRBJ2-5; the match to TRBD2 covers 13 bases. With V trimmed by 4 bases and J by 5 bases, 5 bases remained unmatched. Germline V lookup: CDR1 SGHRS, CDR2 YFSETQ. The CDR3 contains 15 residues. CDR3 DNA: TGCGCCAGCAGCCTGGGACTAGCGGGATGGGAGACCCAGTACTTC. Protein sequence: CASSLGLAGWETQYF. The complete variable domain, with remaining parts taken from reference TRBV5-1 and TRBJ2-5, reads KAGVTQTPRYLIKTRGQQVTLSCSPISGHRSVSWYQQTPGQGLQFLFEYFSETQRNKGNFPGRFSGRQFSNSRSEMNVSTLELGDSALYLCASSLGLAGWETQYFGPGTRLLVL.

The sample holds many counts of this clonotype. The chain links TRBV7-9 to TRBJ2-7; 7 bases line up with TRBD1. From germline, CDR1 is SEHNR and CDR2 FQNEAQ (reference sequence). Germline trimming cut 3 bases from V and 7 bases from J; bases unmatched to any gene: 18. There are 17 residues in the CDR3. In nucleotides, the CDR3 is TGTGCCAGCAGCTTCAGGGATCTCGGCAGGGGGAAGGGGGAGCAGTACTTC. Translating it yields CASSFRDLGRGKGEQYF.

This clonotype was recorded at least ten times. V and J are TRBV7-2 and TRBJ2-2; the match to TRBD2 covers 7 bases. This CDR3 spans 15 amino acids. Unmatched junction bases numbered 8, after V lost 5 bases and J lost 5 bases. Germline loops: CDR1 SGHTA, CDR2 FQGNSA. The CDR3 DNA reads TGTGCCAGCAGCGGGAGCGGGGCAGAGACCGGGGAGCTGTTTTTT. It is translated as CASSGSGAETGELFF.

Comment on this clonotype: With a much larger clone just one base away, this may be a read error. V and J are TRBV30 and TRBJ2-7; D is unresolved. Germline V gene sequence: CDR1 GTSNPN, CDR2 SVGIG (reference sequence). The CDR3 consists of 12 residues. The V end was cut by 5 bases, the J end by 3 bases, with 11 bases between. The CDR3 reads CAWGDAVYEQYF. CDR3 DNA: TGTGCCTGGGGCGACGCAGTCTACGAGCAGTACTTC. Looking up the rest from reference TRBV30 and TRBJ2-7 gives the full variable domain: SQTIHQWPATLVQPVGSPLSLECTVEGTSNPNLYWYRQAAGRGLQLLFYSVGIGQISSEVPQNLSASRPQDRQFILSSKKLLLSDSGFYLCAWGDAVYEQYFGPGTRLTVT.

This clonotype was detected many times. Here the CDR3 DNA reads TGTGCCAGCAGCCGTAGGAGTAGGGGGGAAGGTAGCAATGAGCAGTTCTTC. Encoded protein: CASSRRSRGEGSNEQFF. This chain links TRBV4-2 with TRBJ2-1; D may match TRBD1 or TRBD2 (6 bases each). CDR1 is LGHNA and CDR2 is YNFKEQ in the germline V gene. V lost 4 bases and J 6 bases, leaving 22 bases between the germline ends. The CDR3 contains 17 residues.